The 9 T cell receptor beta chains given below trace back to one sample, sequenced in a study of OX40 agonist ivuxolimab in advanced cancers. Repertoires were generated with immunoSEQ multiplex PCR, while TCRdb's copy carries only in-frame clones and drops some. The data hold 20,000 to 30,000 clones, with approximately 89% observed a single time. This specimen consisted of CD4+ or CD8+ T cells sorted from blood, obtained in a trial of the OX40 agonist ivuxolimab. The source is an adult with an advanced solid tumor such as melanoma, head and neck, liver or kidney cancer.

The genes are TRBV5-1 and TRBJ2-1; the match to TRBD2 covers 12 bases. The CDR3 consists of 16 residues. V lost 1 base, J lost 2 bases, and 1 base stayed unmatched. Looked up from germline, CDR1 is SGHRS and CDR2 is YFSETQ. CDR3 protein: CASSLRTSGTYNEQFF. In nucleotides, the CDR3 is TGCGCCAGCAGCTTGAGGACTAGCGGGACCTACAATGAGCAGTTCTTC.

The chain is built from TRBV5-1 and TRBJ2-7, with 7 bases lining up with TRBD2. CDR1 is SGHRS, CDR2 YFSETQ, per germline. Losses at the gene ends were 4 bases for V and 2 bases for J; bases not matched to a gene: 6. The CDR3 runs to 14 residues. CDR3: CASSRGAGTYEQYF. CDR3 nucleotide sequence: TGCGCCAGCAGCAGGGGAGCGGGGACCTACGAGCAGTACTTC.

This chain links TRBV5-1 with TRBJ2-7; 7 bases are a match to TRBD2. V lost 0 bases, J lost 2 bases, and 5 bases stayed unmatched. The CDR3 extends over 15 amino acids. Germline V CDR1 and CDR2: SGHRS, YFSETQ. The CDR3 nucleotides are TGCGCCAGCAGCTTGGACCCTGGGGGGGCCTACGAGCAGTACTTC. Residues: CASSLDPGGAYEQYF. Supplemented by reference TRBV5-1 and TRBJ2-7, the full variable domain reads KAGVTQTPRYLIKTRGQQVTLSCSPISGHRSVSWYQQTPGQGLQFLFEYFSETQRNKGNFPGRFSGRQFSNSRSEMNVSTLELGDSALYLCASSLDPGGAYEQYFGPGTRLTVT.

This clone is a singleton in its sample. This chain links TRBV9 with TRBJ2-7; D perhaps matches TRBD2 (6 bases). The germline V gene has CDR1 SGDLS and CDR2 YYNGEE. The CDR3 consists of 13 residues. V lost 4 bases and J lost 2, with 10 bases in between. CDR3 sequence (DNA): TGTGCCAGCAGCCCATCGGGGGCCTACGAGCAGTACTTC. Amino acid sequence: CASSPSGAYEQYF.

V is TRBV10-3 and J is TRBJ2-1, with TRBD1 as a possible D gene (7 bases). The germline V gene encodes CDR1 ENHRY and CDR2 SYGVKD. The V gene lost 7 bases and the J gene lost 6 bases, with 16 bases spanning the gap. The CDR3 length is 14 residues. The CDR3 is CAITRAGGINEQFF. The DNA for the CDR3 is TGTGCCATCACTAGGGCAGGGGGGATCAATGAGCAGTTCTTC.

The chain couples TRBV11-2 to TRBJ2-1; possibly TRBD1 for D (6 bases). The V end was cut by 4 bases, the J end by 3 bases, with 10 bases between. Germline loops: CDR1 SGHAT, CDR2 FQNNGV. The CDR3 sequence is 14 residues long. The chain's CDR3 is CASSSWDNYNEQFF. The CDR3 bases are TGTGCCAGCAGCTCCTGGGACAACTACAATGAGCAGTTCTTC. The variable domain in full, completed from reference TRBV11-2 and TRBJ2-1, reads EAGVAQSPRYKIIEKRQSVAFWCNPISGHATLYWYQQILGQGPKLLIQFQNNGVVDDSQLPKDRFSAERLKGVDSTLKIQPAKLEDSAVYLCASSSWDNYNEQFFGPGTRLTVL.

The V call is TRBV6-1, the J call TRBJ2-1, with 10 bases identical to TRBD2. The CDR3 sequence is 14 residues long. V trimming: 6 bases; J trimming: 3 bases; junction bases outside the gene matches: 2. Germline V gene data show CDR1 as MNHNS and CDR2 as SASEGT. CDR3 sequence: CASRSSGGYNEQFF. The CDR3 DNA reads as TGTGCCAGCAGGTCTAGCGGGGGCTACAATGAGCAGTTCTTC.

V usage is TRBV5-4 and J usage is TRBJ1-1; D ambiguous. This CDR3 region has 14 residues. V lost 4 bases to trimming and J lost 2 bases, with 12 bases between them. Germline loops: CDR1 SGHNT, CDR2 YYREEE (reference sequence). The CDR3 region has the DNA TGTGCCAGCAGCCTTGGAGTATCCAACACTGAAGCTTTCTTT. It translates to CASSLGVSNTEAFF.

The chain's CDR3 is CASSLIGDRGYGYTF. DNA of the CDR3: TGTGCCAGCAGTTTAATCGGGGACAGGGGCTATGGCTACACCTTC. The chain is built from TRBV28 and TRBJ1-2, with 10 bases aligning to TRBD1. The CDR3 contains 15 residues. The germline V gene encodes CDR1 MDHEN and CDR2 SYDVKM. J lost 4 bases, V lost 2 bases, and 4 bases had no gene match.